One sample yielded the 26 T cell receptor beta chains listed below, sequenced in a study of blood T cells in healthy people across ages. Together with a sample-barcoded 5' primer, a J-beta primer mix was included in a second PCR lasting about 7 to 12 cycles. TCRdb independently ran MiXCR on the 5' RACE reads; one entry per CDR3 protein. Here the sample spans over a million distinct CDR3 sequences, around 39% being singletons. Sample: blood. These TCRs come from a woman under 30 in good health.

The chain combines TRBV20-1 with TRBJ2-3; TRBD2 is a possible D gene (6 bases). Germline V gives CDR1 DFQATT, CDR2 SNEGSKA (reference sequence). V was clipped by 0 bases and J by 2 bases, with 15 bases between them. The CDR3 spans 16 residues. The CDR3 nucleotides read TGCAGTGCTAGAGATTCCGGACTACCCTACACAGATACGCAGTATTTT. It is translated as CSARDSGLPYTDTQYF.

CDR3 DNA sequence: TGTGCCAGCAGCGTAGCTGGGACTAGCGGGAGGGAGACCCAGTACTTC. As protein: CASSVAGTSGRETQYF. The chain joins TRBV9 to TRBJ2-7; TRBD2 aligns across 15 bases. The J call may be incorrect, as the DNA end agrees better with TRBJ2-5. The CDR3 consists of 16 residues. CDR1 is SGDLS and CDR2 is YYNGEE in the germline V gene.

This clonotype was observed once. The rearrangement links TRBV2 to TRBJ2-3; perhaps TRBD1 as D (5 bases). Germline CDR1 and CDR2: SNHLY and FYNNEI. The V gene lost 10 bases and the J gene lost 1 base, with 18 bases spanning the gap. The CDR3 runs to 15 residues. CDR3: CATRQSPGGTDTQYF. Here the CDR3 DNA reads TGTGCCACCCGACAGTCCCCCGGAGGCACAGATACGCAGTATTTT.

The chain's CDR3 is CAWSVSSGYTF. CDR3 DNA: TGTGCCTGGAGTGTTAGCTCCGGCTACACCTTC. The J gene is TRBJ1-2, the V gene TRBV30; the D is unclear. CDR3 length: 11 amino acids. V lost 0 bases and J 8 bases, leaving 7 bases between the germline ends. CDR1 GTSNPN and CDR2 SVGIG come from the germline V gene (reference sequence).

CDR3 loop: CASSQGGTGQQPQHF. Here the CDR3 DNA reads TGCGCCAGCAGCCAAGGCGGGACGGGACAGCAGCCCCAGCATTTT. V and J are TRBV4-1 and TRBJ1-5; 7 positions agree with TRBD1. CDR1 and CDR2 from the germline V gene are MGHRA and YSYEKL. The length of the CDR3 is 15 residues. With V trimmed by 1 base and J by 7 bases, 7 bases remained unmatched.

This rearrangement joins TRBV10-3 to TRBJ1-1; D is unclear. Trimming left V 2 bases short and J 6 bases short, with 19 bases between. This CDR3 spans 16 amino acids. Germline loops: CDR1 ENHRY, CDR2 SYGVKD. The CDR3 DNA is TGTGCCATCAGTGAGGCGATGGTTGGGGTATCATCTGAAGCTTTCTTT. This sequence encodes CAISEAMVGVSSEAFF.

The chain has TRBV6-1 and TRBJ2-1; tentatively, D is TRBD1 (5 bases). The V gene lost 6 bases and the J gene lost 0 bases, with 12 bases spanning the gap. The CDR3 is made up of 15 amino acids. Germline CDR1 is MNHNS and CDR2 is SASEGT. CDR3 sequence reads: CASRQTASSYNEQFF. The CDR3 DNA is TGTGCCAGCAGACAGACAGCGAGCTCCTACAATGAGCAGTTCTTC.

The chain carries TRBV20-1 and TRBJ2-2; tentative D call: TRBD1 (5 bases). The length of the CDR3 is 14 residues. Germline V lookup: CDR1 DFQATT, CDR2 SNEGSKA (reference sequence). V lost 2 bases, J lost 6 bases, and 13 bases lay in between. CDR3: CSARSEGAPGELFF. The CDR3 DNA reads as TGCAGTGCTAGATCGGAAGGGGCGCCCGGGGAGCTGTTTTTT.

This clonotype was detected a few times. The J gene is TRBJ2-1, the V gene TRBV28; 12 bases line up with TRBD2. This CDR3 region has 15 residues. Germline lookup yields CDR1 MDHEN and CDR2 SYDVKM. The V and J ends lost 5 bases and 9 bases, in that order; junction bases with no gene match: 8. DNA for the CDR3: TGTGCCAGCAGTCCACGACTAGCGGGAGTTGGTGAGCAGTTCTTC. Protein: CASSPRLAGVGEQFF.

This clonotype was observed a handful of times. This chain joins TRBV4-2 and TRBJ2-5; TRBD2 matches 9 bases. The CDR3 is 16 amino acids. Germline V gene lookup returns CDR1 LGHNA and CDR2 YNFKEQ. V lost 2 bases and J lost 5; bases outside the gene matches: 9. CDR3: CASSQNVAGEGETQYF. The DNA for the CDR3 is TGTGCCAGCAGCCAAAACGTAGCGGGAGAGGGGGAGACCCAGTACTTC.

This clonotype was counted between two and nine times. The CDR3 spells CAWSLSHGYGYTF. In DNA form, the CDR3 reads TGTGCCTGGAGTCTTTCCCATGGGTATGGCTACACCTTC. V and J are TRBV30 and TRBJ1-2; D not resolved. The V gene's germline CDR1 is GTSNPN and CDR2 SVGIG (reference sequence). The V end was cut by 2 bases, the J end by 5 bases, with 12 bases between. The CDR3 is 13 residues long.

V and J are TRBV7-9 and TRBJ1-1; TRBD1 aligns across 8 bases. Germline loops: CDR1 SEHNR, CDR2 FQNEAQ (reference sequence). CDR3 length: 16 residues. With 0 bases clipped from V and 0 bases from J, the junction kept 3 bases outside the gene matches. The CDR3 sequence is CASSLAPGQVNTEAFF. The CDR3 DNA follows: TGTGCCAGCAGCTTAGCGCCGGGACAGGTGAACACTGAAGCTTTCTTT.

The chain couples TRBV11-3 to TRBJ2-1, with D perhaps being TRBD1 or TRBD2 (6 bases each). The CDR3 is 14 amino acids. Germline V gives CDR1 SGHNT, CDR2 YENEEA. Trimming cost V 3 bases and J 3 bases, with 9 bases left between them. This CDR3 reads CASSFGGHYNEQFF. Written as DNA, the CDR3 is TGTGCCAGCAGCTTCGGGGGACACTACAATGAGCAGTTCTTC. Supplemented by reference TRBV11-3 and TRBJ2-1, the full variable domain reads EAGVVQSPRYKIIEKKQPVAFWCNPISGHNTLYWYLQNLGQGPELLIRYENEEAVDDSQLPKDRFSAERLKGVDSTLKIQPAELGDSAVYLCASSFGGHYNEQFFGPGTRLTVL.

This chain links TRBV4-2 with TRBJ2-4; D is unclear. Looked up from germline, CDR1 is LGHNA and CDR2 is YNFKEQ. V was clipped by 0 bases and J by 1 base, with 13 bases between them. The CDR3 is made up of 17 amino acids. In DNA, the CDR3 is TGTGCCAGCAGCCAAGATATCGCCCTTTTGGCCAAAAACATTCAGTACTTC. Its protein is CASSQDIALLAKNIQYF.

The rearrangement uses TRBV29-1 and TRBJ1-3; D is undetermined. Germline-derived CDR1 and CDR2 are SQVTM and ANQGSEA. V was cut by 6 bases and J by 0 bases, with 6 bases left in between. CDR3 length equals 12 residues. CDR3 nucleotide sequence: TGCAGCGTCGTTAACTCTGGAAACACCATATATTTT. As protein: CSVVNSGNTIYF.

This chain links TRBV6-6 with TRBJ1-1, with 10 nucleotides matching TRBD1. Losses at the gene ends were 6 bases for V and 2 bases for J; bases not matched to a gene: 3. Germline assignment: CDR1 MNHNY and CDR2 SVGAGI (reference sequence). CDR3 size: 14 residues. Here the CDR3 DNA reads TGTGCCAGCAGGGACAGGGGGGTAAACACTGAAGCTTTCTTT. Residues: CASRDRGVNTEAFF.

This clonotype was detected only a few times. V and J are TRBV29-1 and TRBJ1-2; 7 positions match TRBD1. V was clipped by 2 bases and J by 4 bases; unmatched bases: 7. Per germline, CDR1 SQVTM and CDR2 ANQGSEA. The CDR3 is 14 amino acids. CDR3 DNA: TGCAGCGTTGAAAGTCCCGGGACAGCCTATGGCTACACCTTC. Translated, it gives CSVESPGTAYGYTF.

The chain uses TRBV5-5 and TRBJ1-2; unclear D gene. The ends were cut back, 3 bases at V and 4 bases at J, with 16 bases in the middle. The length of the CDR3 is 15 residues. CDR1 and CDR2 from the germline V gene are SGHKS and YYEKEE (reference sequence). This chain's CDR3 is CASSSARGELYGYTF. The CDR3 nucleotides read TGTGCCAGCAGCTCCGCTCGGGGAGAACTCTATGGCTACACCTTC.

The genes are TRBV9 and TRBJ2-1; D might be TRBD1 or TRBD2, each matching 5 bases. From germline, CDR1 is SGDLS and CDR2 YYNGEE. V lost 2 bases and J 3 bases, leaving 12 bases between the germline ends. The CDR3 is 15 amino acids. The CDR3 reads CASSVGRFLYNEQFF. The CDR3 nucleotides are TGTGCCAGCAGCGTGGGACGATTCCTCTACAATGAGCAGTTCTTC. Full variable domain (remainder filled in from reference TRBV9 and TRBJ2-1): DSGVTQTPKHLITATGQRVTLRCSPRSGDLSVYWYQQSLDQGLQFLIQYYNGEERAKGNILERFSAQQFPDLHSELNLSSLELGDSALYFCASSVGRFLYNEQFFGPGTRLTVL.

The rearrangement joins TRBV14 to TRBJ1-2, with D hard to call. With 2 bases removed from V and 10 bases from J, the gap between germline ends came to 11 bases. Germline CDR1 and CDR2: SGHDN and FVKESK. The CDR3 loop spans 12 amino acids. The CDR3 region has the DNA TGTGCCAGCAGCCAAAGTGGGTGTGACTACACCTTC. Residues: CASSQSGCDYTF.

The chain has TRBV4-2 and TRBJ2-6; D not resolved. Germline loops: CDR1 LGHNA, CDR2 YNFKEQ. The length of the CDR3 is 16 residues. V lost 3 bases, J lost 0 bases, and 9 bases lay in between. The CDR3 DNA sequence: TGTGCCAGCAGCCATTACCTGATCTCTGGGGCCAACGTCCTGACTTTC. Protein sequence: CASSHYLISGANVLTF.

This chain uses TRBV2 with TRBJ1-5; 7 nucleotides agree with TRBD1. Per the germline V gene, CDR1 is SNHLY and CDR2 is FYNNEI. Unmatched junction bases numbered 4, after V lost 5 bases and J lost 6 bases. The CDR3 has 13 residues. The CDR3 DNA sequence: TGTGCCAGCAGTAATCAGGGGGGTCAGCCCCAGCATTTT. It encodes CASSNQGGQPQHF.

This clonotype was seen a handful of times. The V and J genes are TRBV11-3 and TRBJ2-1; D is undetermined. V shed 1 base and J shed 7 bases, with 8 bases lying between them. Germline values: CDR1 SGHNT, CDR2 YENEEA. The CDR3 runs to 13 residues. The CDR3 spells CASSLVIGNEQFF. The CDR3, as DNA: TGTGCCAGCAGCTTAGTTATAGGGAATGAGCAGTTCTTC. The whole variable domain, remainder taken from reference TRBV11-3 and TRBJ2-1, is EAGVVQSPRYKIIEKKQPVAFWCNPISGHNTLYWYLQNLGQGPELLIRYENEEAVDDSQLPKDRFSAERLKGVDSTLKIQPAELGDSAVYLCASSLVIGNEQFFGPGTRLTVL.

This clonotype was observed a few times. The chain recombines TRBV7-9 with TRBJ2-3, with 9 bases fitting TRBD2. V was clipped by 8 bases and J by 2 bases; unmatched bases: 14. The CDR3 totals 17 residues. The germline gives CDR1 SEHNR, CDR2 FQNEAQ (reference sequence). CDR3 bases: TGTGCCAGCCACGACCTGGCTAGCGGGGTATTCACAGATACGCAGTATTTT. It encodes CASHDLASGVFTDTQYF.

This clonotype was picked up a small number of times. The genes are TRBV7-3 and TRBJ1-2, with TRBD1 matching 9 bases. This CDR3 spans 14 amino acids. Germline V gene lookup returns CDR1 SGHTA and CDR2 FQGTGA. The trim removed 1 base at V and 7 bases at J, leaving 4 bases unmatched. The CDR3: CASSLMGTGSGYTF. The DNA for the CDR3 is TGTGCCAGCAGCTTAATGGGGACAGGGAGTGGCTACACCTTC.

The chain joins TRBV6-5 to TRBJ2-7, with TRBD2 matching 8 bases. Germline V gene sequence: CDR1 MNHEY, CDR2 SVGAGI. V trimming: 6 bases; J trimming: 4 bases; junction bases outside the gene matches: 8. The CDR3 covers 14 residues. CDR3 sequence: CASRTAGAGYEQYF. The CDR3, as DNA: TGTGCCAGCAGGACAGCGGGAGCTGGGTACGAGCAGTACTTC.